These 3 T cell receptor beta chains were sequenced from one sample in a study of T cell responses to AZD1222 COVID-19 vaccine. The method was immunoSEQ multiplex PCR; TCRdb's version includes in-frame clones alone and lacks a portion of them. The profile covers 100,000 to 130,000 clones, with 80% to 95% appearing a single time and about 6.8% taken by the ten largest. The specimen comprised peripheral blood, sampled 28 days after the second AZD1222 dose. These receptor sequences come from an adult who received the AZD1222 COVID-19 vaccine.

Here the CDR3 DNA reads TGTGCCACCCGGACGTGGGGACTAGCGGGAGATAATGAGCAGTTCTTC. Residues: CATRTWGLAGDNEQFF. The chain carries TRBV7-9 and TRBJ2-1; 14 positions agree with TRBD2. The V and J ends lost 10 bases and 7 bases, in that order; junction bases with no gene match: 12. The CDR3 length is 16 residues. Germline lookup yields CDR1 SEHNR and CDR2 FQNEAQ (reference sequence).

V gene TRBV7-8 combines with J gene TRBJ1-3, with 7 nucleotides matching TRBD1. Germline CDR1 SGHVS, CDR2 FQNEAQ. With 0 bases clipped from V and 3 bases from J, the junction kept 2 bases outside the gene matches. This CDR3 comprises 15 residues. CDR3 nucleotides: TGTGCCAGCAGCTTAGCCAGGGGGAGTGGAAACACCATATATTTT. Amino acids: CASSLARGSGNTIYF.

V usage is TRBV10-2 and J usage is TRBJ2-1; D is unresolved. CDR3 length: 14 residues. Germline CDR1 and CDR2: WSHSY and SAAADI. Trimming pared 7 bases from V and 0 bases from J, leaving 10 bases between. DNA of the CDR3: TGCGCCAGCATGGAAACAAGCTCCTACAATGAGCAGTTCTTC. Amino acid sequence: CASMETSSYNEQFF.